The TCR beta chain under discussion was sequenced for a study of T cells after yellow fever vaccination. A universal primer site and UMIs were added as TCR cDNA was made by 5'RACE template switching. TCRdb analysed the 5' RACE reads with MiXCR anew, one entry per CDR3 protein. The table has 68,000 or so distinct CDR3 sequences, about 6.5% seen once. This clonotype occurred many times. The antigen remains undetermined. Overall study findings and caveats: After the booster, 96% of CD4 and approximately 87% of CD8 primary-response clones were re-detected. From the bulk population, abundant clonotypes could contaminate and appear within FACS-sorted repertoires. Only a minor proportion of clonotypes was detected across both CD4 and CD8 compartments.

V was cut by 1 base and J by 4 bases, with 5 bases left in between. This CDR3 comprises 14 residues. The germline gives CDR1 LGHNA, CDR2 YNFKEQ. Sequencing was performed on CD8+ T cells sorted from PBMCs, taken about 49 days after the first yellow fever vaccination. The V gene is TRBV4-2, the J gene TRBJ1-6; TRBD1 is a possible D gene (5 bases). This receptor was taken from a man between 18 and 29 years old who received the YFV17D yellow fever vaccine. Written as DNA, the CDR3 is TGTGCCAGCAGCCAAGCAGGGTATAATTCACCCCTCCACTTT. The encoded protein is CASSQAGYNSPLHF.